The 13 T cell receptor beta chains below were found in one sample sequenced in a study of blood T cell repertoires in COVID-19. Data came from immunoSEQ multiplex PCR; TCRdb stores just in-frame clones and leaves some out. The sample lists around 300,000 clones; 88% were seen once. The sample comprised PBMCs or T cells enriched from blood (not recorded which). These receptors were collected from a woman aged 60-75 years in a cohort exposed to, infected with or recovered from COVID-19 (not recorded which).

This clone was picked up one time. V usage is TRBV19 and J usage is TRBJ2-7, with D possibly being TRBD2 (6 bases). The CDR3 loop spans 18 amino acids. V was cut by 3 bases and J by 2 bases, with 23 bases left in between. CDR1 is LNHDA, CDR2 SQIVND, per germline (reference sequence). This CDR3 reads CASSILFDSSRTTYEQYF. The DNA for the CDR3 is TGTGCCAGTAGTATCCTTTTCGACAGCTCAAGGACTACCTACGAGCAGTACTTC.

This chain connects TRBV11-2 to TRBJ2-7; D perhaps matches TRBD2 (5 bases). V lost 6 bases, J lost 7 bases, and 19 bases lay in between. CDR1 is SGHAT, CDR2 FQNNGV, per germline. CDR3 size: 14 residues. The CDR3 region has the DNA TGTGCCAGCAGGGGCTTTGGTCTGTCGGGAGAGCAGTACTTC. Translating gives CASRGFGLSGEQYF.

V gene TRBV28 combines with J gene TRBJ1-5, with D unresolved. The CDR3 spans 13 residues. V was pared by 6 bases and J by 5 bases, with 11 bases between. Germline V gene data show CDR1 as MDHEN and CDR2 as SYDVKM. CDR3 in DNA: TGTGCCAGCAGGCCGACAATCCATCAGCCCCAGCATTTT. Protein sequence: CASRPTIHQPQHF.

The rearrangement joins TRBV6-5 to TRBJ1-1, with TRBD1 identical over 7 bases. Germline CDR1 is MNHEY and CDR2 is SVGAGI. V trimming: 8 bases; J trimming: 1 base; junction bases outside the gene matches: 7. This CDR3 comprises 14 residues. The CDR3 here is CASGPGQSNTEAFF. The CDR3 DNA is TGTGCCAGCGGCCCGGGACAGTCGAACACTGAAGCTTTCTTT.

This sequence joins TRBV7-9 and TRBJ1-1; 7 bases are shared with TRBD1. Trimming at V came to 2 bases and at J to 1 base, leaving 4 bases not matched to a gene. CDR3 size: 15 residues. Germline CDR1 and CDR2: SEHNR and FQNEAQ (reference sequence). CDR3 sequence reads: CASSLLGGSNTEAFF. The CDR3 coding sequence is TGTGCCAGCAGCTTACTAGGGGGCTCGAACACTGAAGCTTTCTTT. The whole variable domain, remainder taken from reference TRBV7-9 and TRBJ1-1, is DTGVSQNPRHKITKRGQNVTFRCDPISEHNRLYWYRQTLGQGPEFLTYFQNEAQLEKSRLLSDRFSAERPKGSFSTLEIQRTEQGDSAMYLCASSLLGGSNTEAFFGQGTRLTVV.

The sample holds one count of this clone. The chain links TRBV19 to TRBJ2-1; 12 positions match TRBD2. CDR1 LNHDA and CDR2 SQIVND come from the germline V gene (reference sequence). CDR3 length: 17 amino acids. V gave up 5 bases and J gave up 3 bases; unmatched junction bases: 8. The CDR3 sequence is CASSHRQTSGGYNEQFF. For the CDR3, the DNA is TGTGCCAGTAGTCACCGACAGACTAGCGGGGGCTACAATGAGCAGTTCTTC. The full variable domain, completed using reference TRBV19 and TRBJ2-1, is DGGITQSPKYLFRKEGQNVTLSCEQNLNHDAMYWYRQDPGQGLRLIYYSQIVNDFQKGDIAEGYSVSREKKESFPLTVTSAQKNPTAFYLCASSHRQTSGGYNEQFFGPGTRLTVL.

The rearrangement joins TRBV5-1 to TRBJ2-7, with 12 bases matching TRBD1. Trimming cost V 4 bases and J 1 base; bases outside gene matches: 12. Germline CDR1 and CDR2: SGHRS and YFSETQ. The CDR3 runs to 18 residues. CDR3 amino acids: CASSPRDRGQEPSYEQYF. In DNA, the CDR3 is TGCGCCAGCAGCCCCCGGGACAGGGGGCAGGAACCGTCCTACGAGCAGTACTTC.

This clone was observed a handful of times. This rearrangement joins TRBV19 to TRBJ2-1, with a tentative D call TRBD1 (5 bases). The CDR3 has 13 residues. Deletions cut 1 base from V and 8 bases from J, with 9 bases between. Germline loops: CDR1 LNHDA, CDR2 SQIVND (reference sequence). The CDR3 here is CASSIGRVDEQFF. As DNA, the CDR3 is TGTGCCAGTAGTATAGGCAGGGTGGATGAGCAGTTCTTC. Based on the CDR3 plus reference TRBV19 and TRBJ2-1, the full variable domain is DGGITQSPKYLFRKEGQNVTLSCEQNLNHDAMYWYRQDPGQGLRLIYYSQIVNDFQKGDIAEGYSVSREKKESFPLTVTSAQKNPTAFYLCASSIGRVDEQFFGPGTRLTVL.

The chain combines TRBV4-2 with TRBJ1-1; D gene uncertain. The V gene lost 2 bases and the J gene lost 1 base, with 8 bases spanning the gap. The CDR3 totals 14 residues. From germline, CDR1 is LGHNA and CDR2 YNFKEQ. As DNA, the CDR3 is TGTGCCAGCAGCCAAAAGACACAGAACACTGAAGCTTTCTTT. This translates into CASSQKTQNTEAFF.

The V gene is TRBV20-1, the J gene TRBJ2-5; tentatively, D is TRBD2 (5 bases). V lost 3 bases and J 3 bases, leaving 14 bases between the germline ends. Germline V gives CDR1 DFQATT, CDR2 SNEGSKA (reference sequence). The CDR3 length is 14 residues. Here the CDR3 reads CSASKRLGKETQYF. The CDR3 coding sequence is TGCAGTGCTAGTAAGCGGCTAGGCAAAGAGACCCAGTACTTC.

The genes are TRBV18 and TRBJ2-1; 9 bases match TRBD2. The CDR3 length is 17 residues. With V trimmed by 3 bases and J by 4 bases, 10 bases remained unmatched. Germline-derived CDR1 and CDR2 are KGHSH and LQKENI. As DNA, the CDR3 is TGTGCCAGCTCACCTCGCATTGGTAGCGGGGGTTACAATGAGCAGTTCTTC. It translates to CASSPRIGSGGYNEQFF.

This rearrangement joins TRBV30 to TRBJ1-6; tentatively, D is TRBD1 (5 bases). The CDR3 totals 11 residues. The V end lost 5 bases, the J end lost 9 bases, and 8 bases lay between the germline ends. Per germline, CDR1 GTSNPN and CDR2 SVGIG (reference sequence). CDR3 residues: CAWQRGSPLHF. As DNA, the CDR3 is TGTGCCTGGCAAAGGGGTTCACCCCTCCACTTT.

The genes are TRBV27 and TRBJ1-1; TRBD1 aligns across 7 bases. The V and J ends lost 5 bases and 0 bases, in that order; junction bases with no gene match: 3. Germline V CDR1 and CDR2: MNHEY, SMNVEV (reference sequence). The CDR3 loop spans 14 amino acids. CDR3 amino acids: CASSDRALNTEAFF. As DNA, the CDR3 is TGTGCCAGCAGTGACAGGGCCTTGAACACTGAAGCTTTCTTT.